This T cell receptor beta chain came from a study of blood T cell repertoires in COVID-19. V gave up 2 bases and J gave up 4 bases; unmatched junction bases: 11. The CDR3 runs 16 residues. Germline V gives CDR1 GTSNPN, CDR2 SVGIG (reference sequence). This clone appeared a single time. In the original workflow: Amplification of reference gene primers provided the estimated nucleated cell counts. Produced via immunoSEQ multiplex PCR; TCRdb's table is partial and in-frame only. That table supplies the V and J calls and clone size; D and trimming were determined from the DNA. The sample consists of almost 250,000 clones, 70% to 90% of them appearing once.

The sample consisted of PBMCs or T cells enriched from blood (not recorded which). This TCR derives from a woman aged 50 to 60 who had recovered from COVID-19. The V call is TRBV30, the J call TRBJ1-2, with TRBD1 identical over 9 bases. CDR3 loop: CAWSHPGQGGLYGYTF. The CDR3 DNA reads TGTGCCTGGAGTCATCCGGGACAGGGTGGGCTCTATGGCTACACCTTC.